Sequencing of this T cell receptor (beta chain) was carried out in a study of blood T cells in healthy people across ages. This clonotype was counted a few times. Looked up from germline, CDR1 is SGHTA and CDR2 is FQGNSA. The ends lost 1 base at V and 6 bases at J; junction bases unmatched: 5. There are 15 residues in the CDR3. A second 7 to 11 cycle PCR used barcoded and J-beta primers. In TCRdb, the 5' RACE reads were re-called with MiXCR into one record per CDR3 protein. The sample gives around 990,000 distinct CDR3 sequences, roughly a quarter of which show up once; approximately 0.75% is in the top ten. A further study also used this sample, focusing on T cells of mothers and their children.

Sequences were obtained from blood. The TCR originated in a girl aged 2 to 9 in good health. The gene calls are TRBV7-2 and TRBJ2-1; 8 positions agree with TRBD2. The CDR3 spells CASSLDPGGLNEQFF. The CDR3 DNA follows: TGTGCCAGCAGCTTAGATCCGGGAGGGCTCAATGAGCAGTTCTTC.